These T cell receptor beta chains were read from a single sample in a study of blood T cell repertoires in COVID-19. Some clones are missing from TCRdb's copy, which holds only in-frame ones; the method was immunoSEQ multiplex PCR. The data show around 94,000 clones, around 90% seen once. Input material: peripheral blood. The receptors originated from a woman in her forties or fifties with COVID-19, enrolled during active disease. CDR3s include the opening cysteine and the closing phenylalanine or tryptophan. Fields, in order: J gene, V gene, CDR3 protein.

>TRBJ1-6|TRBV7-3
CASSLSGQINSPLHF
>TRBJ2-5|TRBV27
CASSRDRGTQETQYF
>TRBJ1-1|TRBV11-3
CASSLWGQSNTEAFF
>TRBJ1-1|TRBV29-1
CSVEWSRMNTEAFF
>TRBJ2-2|TRBV29-1
CSATDLSGELFF
>TRBJ1-1|TRBV28
CASSLSLPGKDTEAFF
>TRBJ1-2|TRBV5-6
CASSSWTVNYGYTF
>TRBJ1-1|TRBV24-1
CATSDYSGTEAFF
>TRBJ2-7|TRBV4-1
CASSQGLAGGASYEQYF
>TRBJ1-2|TRBV7-2
CASRIVGTDYVEGYTF
>TRBJ2-7|TRBV27
CASRFSGTIYEQYF
>TRBJ1-2|TRBV7-9
CASSLASKEQGAQGYTF
>TRBJ1-5|TRBV4-1
CASSLQGAPNQPQHF
>TRBJ1-4|TRBV12-5
CASGLGEGVTNEKLFF
>TRBJ2-1|TRBV7-2
CASSLRELADYNEQFF
>TRBJ2-3|TRBV24-1
CATGRGGAFSTDTQYF
>TRBJ2-5|TRBV6-1
CASSEQGAGGTQYF
>TRBJ1-2|TRBV28
CASSFQGSNYGYTF
>TRBJ2-7|TRBV2
CASSEMAWGDGHF
>TRBJ1-2|TRBV30
CAWSGGGTVYGYTF
>TRBJ1-2|TRBV27
CASSLQGNYGYTF
>TRBJ2-4|TRBV6-5
CASRTTSGGQNIQYF
>TRBJ1-2|TRBV6-5
CASNQGLGAYGYTF
>TRBJ1-1|TRBV2
CASSGRDIRGTEAFF
>TRBJ2-5|TRBV4-3
CASSQSGRETQYF
>TRBJ1-6|TRBV10-3
CAIQQGEDSPLHF
>TRBJ2-5|TRBV7-9
CASSAPGGAGVKTQYF
>TRBJ2-7|TRBV5-6
CASSLDRATEQYF
>TRBJ2-7|TRBV5-1
CASSFPDRVDEQYF
>TRBJ2-7|TRBV7-9
CASSSNRGQPYEQYF
>TRBJ1-4|TRBV4-3
CASSLPGQGNEKLFF
>TRBJ1-2|TRBV5-1
CASTPTGDDYGYTF
>TRBJ2-3|TRBV19
CASSIRDWTDTQYF
>TRBJ2-5|TRBV19
CASSSSTAETQYF
>TRBJ2-5|TRBV6-2/TRBV6-3
CASSWAGETQYF
>TRBJ2-2|TRBV10-1
CASSVSFGAGGPGIGELFF
>TRBJ2-6|TRBV15
CATSRPGGSGANVLTF
>TRBJ2-7|TRBV5-4
CASSWDRGYEQYF
>TRBJ2-6|TRBV6-1
CASSDAQKSGANVLTF
>TRBJ2-5|TRBV28
CASSPLGGETRKTQYF
>TRBJ1-3|TRBV28
CASSLLGTVPSGNTIYF
>TRBJ1-5|TRBV3-1/TRBV3-2
CASRTGRDREQPQHF
>TRBJ2-5|TRBV2
CASIRNEETQYF
>TRBJ1-1|TRBV29-1
CSVEAPGQTSTTEAFF
>TRBJ2-1|TRBV7-3
CASSSQVASYNEQFF
>TRBJ2-7|TRBV6-2/TRBV6-3
CASSYQGGGPTYEQYF
>TRBJ2-7|TRBV7-6
CASSPPGQGVHEQYF
>TRBJ2-3|TRBV11-3
CASSSSEGRGDTQYF